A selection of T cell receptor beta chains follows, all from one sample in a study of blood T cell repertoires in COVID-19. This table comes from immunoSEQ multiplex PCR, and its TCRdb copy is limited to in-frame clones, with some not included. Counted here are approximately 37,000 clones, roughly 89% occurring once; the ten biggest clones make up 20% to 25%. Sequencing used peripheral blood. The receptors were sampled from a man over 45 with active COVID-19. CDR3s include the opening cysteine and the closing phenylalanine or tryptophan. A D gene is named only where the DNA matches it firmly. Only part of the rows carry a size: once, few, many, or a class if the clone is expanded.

CDR3: CASSSGQLLSEQYF
DNA: TGTGCCAGCAGTTCGGGACAGCTACTCAGCGAGCAGTACTTC
D: TRBD1
size: -
V: TRBV6-2/TRBV6-3
J: TRBJ2-7

CDR3: CASMASRDTIYF
DNA: TGTGCCAGCATGGCCAGCCGGGACACCATATATTTT
D: -
size: -
V: TRBV6-5
J: TRBJ1-3

CDR3: CASSSGQGGVYEQFF
DNA: TGTGCCAGCAGTTCCGGACAGGGGGGAGTCTATGAGCAGTTCTTC
D: TRBD1
size: -
V: TRBV6-6
J: TRBJ2-1

CDR3: CASSQERGAGFF
DNA: TGCGCCAGCAGCCAAGAACGGGGGGCCGGTTTCTTT
D: -
size: -
V: TRBV4-1
J: TRBJ1-1

CDR3: CASSHLLGTDLTGELFF
DNA: TGTGCCAGCAGCCACCTACTCGGGACTGACCTAACCGGGGAGCTGTTTTTT
D: -
size: once
V: TRBV5-5
J: TRBJ2-2

CDR3: CASRGLGNEQFF
DNA: TGTGCCAGCAGAGGACTTGGGAATGAGCAGTTCTTC
D: -
size: -
V: TRBV7-3
J: TRBJ2-1

CDR3: CASSFEVPNYGYTF
DNA: TGTGCCAGCAGCTTCGAGGTCCCTAACTATGGCTACACCTTC
D: -
size: -
V: TRBV5-4
J: TRBJ1-2

CDR3: CASSLGSQPQHF
DNA: TGTGCCAGCAGCTTAGGAAGCCAGCCCCAGCATTTT
D: -
size: -
V: TRBV7-9
J: TRBJ1-5

CDR3: CASSQESSRAYEQYF
DNA: TGCGCCAGCAGCCAAGAAAGTAGCCGTGCCTACGAGCAGTACTTC
D: -
size: few
V: TRBV4-1
J: TRBJ2-7

CDR3: CASSSIGPGLAGSQYF
DNA: TGTGCCAGCAGCTCAATTGGCCCGGGACTAGCGGGTAGTCAGTACTTC
D: TRBD2
size: -
V: TRBV7-2
J: TRBJ2-7

CDR3: CATTLNRGRTDTQYF
DNA: TGTGCCACCACCCTCAACAGGGGACGCACAGATACGCAGTATTTT
D: TRBD1
size: -
V: TRBV27
J: TRBJ2-3

CDR3: CARTPFTRVYSNQPQHF
DNA: TGCGCCAGAACGCCCTTTACGCGGGTCTATAGCAATCAGCCCCAGCATTTT
D: -
size: -
V: TRBV10-1
J: TRBJ1-5

CDR3: CASSPTSGRGETQYF
DNA: TGTGCCAGCAGTCCGACTAGCGGGAGGGGAGAGACCCAGTACTTC
D: TRBD2
size: -
V: TRBV6-5
J: TRBJ2-5

CDR3: CASSPGPVATTYNEQFF
DNA: TGTGCCAGCAGCCCAGGACCCGTAGCGACTACGTACAATGAGCAGTTCTTC
D: -
size: medium-sized
V: TRBV7-3
J: TRBJ2-1

CDR3: CASSPRDVNYEQYF
DNA: TGTGCCAGCAGTCCGCGGGACGTAAACTACGAGCAGTACTTC
D: -
size: -
V: TRBV6-6
J: TRBJ2-7

CDR3: CASSTGFNYEQYF
DNA: TGTGCCAGCAGCACCGGGTTCAACTACGAGCAGTACTTC
D: -
size: once
V: TRBV7-9
J: TRBJ2-7

CDR3: CASCLGGAYEQYF
DNA: TGTGCCAGCTGCCTGGGGGGGGCCTACGAGCAGTACTTC
D: TRBD2
size: -
V: TRBV11-2
J: TRBJ2-7

CDR3: CATSRGPPGTHNEQFF
DNA: TGTGCCACCAGCAGAGGACCACCGGGGACACACAATGAGCAGTTCTTC
D: -
size: -
V: TRBV15
J: TRBJ2-1

CDR3: CSVRHLNTEAFF
DNA: TGCAGCGTTAGACACCTTAACACTGAAGCTTTCTTT
D: -
size: -
V: TRBV29-1
J: TRBJ1-1

CDR3: CASSAPGQAVYEQYF
DNA: TGTGCCAGCAGCGCGCCGGGACAGGCTGTTTACGAGCAGTACTTC
D: TRBD1
size: -
V: TRBV9
J: TRBJ2-7

CDR3: CASSGRDTTYGYTF
DNA: TGCGCCAGCAGCGGCCGGGACACTACCTATGGCTACACCTTC
D: -
size: -
V: TRBV5-1
J: TRBJ1-2

CDR3: CAWSGGFGYTF
DNA: TGTGCCTGGAGTGGAGGGTTTGGCTACACCTTC
D: -
size: -
V: TRBV30
J: TRBJ1-2

CDR3: CASSYLTGGLRETQYF
DNA: TGTGCCAGCAGTTACCTCACGGGGGGGCTACGAGAGACCCAGTACTTC
D: TRBD2
size: -
V: TRBV6-2/TRBV6-3
J: TRBJ2-5

CDR3: CASSLVAGGPRDTQYF
DNA: TGTGCCAGCAGCTTAGTAGCGGGAGGGCCAAGAGATACGCAGTATTTT
D: TRBD2
size: -
V: TRBV7-9
J: TRBJ2-3

CDR3: CASSQESISGNTIYF
DNA: TGCGCCAGCAGCCAAGAGAGTATCTCTGGAAACACCATATATTTT
D: -
size: few
V: TRBV4-3
J: TRBJ1-3

CDR3: CATSVSGRPEQYF
DNA: TGTGCCACCAGCGTTAGCGGGAGGCCCGAGCAGTACTTC
D: TRBD2
size: -
V: TRBV15
J: TRBJ2-7

CDR3: CASTRTDTRRGYTF
DNA: TGTGCCAGCACCCGGACGGACACCAGAAGGGGCTACACCTTC
D: -
size: -
V: TRBV28
J: TRBJ1-2

CDR3: CASSTGLAGGGTQYF
DNA: TGTGCCAGCAGTACAGGACTAGCGGGAGGAGGTACGCAGTATTTT
D: TRBD2
size: -
V: TRBV6-2/TRBV6-3
J: TRBJ2-3

CDR3: CASSYRGQHYEQYF
DNA: TGTGCCAGCAGTTACAGGGGACAGCACTACGAGCAGTACTTC
D: TRBD1
size: -
V: TRBV6-5
J: TRBJ2-7

CDR3: CASSQDRSGAGYTF
DNA: TGCGCCAGCAGCCAAGATAGGTCGGGTGCTGGCTACACCTTC
D: -
size: -
V: TRBV4-3
J: TRBJ1-2

CDR3: CASSQVSGLKGEQYF
DNA: TGCGCCAGCAGCCAAGTTTCAGGGCTTAAGGGGGAGCAGTACTTC
D: -
size: -
V: TRBV4-1
J: TRBJ2-7

CDR3: CASSPDSQMNTEAFF
DNA: TGTGCCAGCTCACCGGACAGTCAAATGAACACTGAAGCTTTCTTT
D: -
size: -
V: TRBV18
J: TRBJ1-1

CDR3: CASSPNLGTSGSYEQFF
DNA: TGTGCCAGCAGCCCCAATCTCGGGACTAGCGGGAGCTATGAGCAGTTCTTC
D: TRBD2
size: -
V: TRBV5-4
J: TRBJ2-1

CDR3: CASTSPTGIKSNQPQHF
DNA: TGTGCCAGCACCTCCCCGACAGGGATTAAGAGCAATCAGCCCCAGCATTTT
D: TRBD1
size: -
V: TRBV28
J: TRBJ1-5

CDR3: CASSSSTVSSYEQYF
DNA: TGTGCCAGCAGCTCGTCCACGGTAAGCTCCTACGAGCAGTACTTC
D: -
size: -
V: TRBV5-4
J: TRBJ2-7

CDR3: CSVPRTGILAPTQDTQYF
DNA: TGCAGCGTTCCCCGGACAGGCATTCTTGCCCCTACACAAGATACGCAGTATTTT
D: TRBD1
size: -
V: TRBV29-1
J: TRBJ2-3

CDR3: CASSTNSAAGELFF
DNA: TGTGCCAGTAGTACGAATAGCGCTGCCGGGGAGCTGTTTTTT
D: -
size: -
V: TRBV19
J: TRBJ2-2

CDR3: CASHSGQQETQYF
DNA: TGTGCCAGTCATTCCGGACAGCAAGAGACCCAGTACTTC
D: -
size: few
V: TRBV19
J: TRBJ2-5

CDR3: CASRPGQGNNSPLHF
DNA: TGTGCCAGCAGACCAGGACAGGGCAACAATTCACCCCTCCACTTT
D: TRBD1
size: -
V: TRBV6-1
J: TRBJ1-6

CDR3: CASSLDPGLSEQYF
DNA: TGTGCCAGCAGCTTAGATCCCGGACTATCCGAGCAGTACTTC
D: -
size: -
V: TRBV11-3
J: TRBJ2-7

CDR3: CASSESGGRETQYF
DNA: TGTGCCAGCAGTGAATCGGGGGGTCGGGAGACCCAGTACTTC
D: TRBD2
size: -
V: TRBV6-4
J: TRBJ2-5

CDR3: CASSPPQFSDTQYF
DNA: TGTGCCAGCAGTCCCCCACAGTTCTCAGATACGCAGTATTTT
D: -
size: -
V: TRBV27
J: TRBJ2-3

CDR3: CASRGLPGNTIYF
DNA: TGTGCCAGCAGGGGACTGCCTGGAAACACCATATATTTT
D: -
size: -
V: TRBV27
J: TRBJ1-3

CDR3: CATQTYRDEKLFF
DNA: TGTGCCACCCAGACTTACCGAGATGAAAAACTGTTTTTT
D: -
size: -
V: TRBV2
J: TRBJ1-4

CDR3: CASRLAGVGEQFF
DNA: TGTGCCAGTAGGCTAGCGGGAGTTGGAGAGCAGTTCTTC
D: TRBD2
size: -
V: TRBV19
J: TRBJ2-1

CDR3: CASSSSGSKYEQYF
DNA: TGTGCCAGTAGTAGTAGCGGGAGTAAGTACGAGCAGTACTTC
D: TRBD2
size: few
V: TRBV19
J: TRBJ2-7

CDR3: CAIKTGNGYTF
DNA: TGTGCCATCAAAACAGGGAATGGCTACACCTTC
D: -
size: few
V: TRBV25-1
J: TRBJ1-2

CDR3: CASSGQGSYEQYF
DNA: TGTGCCAGCAGCGGACAGGGCTCCTACGAGCAGTACTTC
D: TRBD1
size: -
V: TRBV27
J: TRBJ2-7

CDR3: CASSSGRADPYEQYF
DNA: TGTGCCAGTAGTAGCGGCAGGGCAGATCCCTACGAGCAGTACTTC
D: -
size: -
V: TRBV19
J: TRBJ2-7

CDR3: CASSRLGRANNEQFF
DNA: TGTGCCAGCAGCCGACTGGGGAGGGCCAACAATGAGCAGTTCTTC
D: TRBD2
size: -
V: TRBV11-2
J: TRBJ2-1

CDR3: CASSYRFVDSERYTF
DNA: TGTGCCAGCAGTTATCGTTTCGTGGACAGTGAGCGCTACACCTTC
D: -
size: -
V: TRBV6-5
J: TRBJ1-2

CDR3: CASSVRDNGVSPLHF
DNA: TGCGCCAGCAGCGTCCGGGACAACGGGGTGTCACCCCTCCACTTT
D: -
size: -
V: TRBV4-1
J: TRBJ1-6